These T cell receptor beta chains were read from a single sample in a study of blood T cell repertoires in COVID-19. Assay: immunoSEQ multiplex PCR; the TCRdb copy retains only in-frame clones and omits some. This sample has around 99,000 clones; over 80% occur once, and the top ten carry over 1%. The sequenced material came from peripheral blood. These receptor sequences come from a woman aged 25-40 years with acute or convalescent COVID-19. Each CDR3 is given with its conserved first and last residue. D genes are given only for firm matches. Size tells how often a clone was seen (once, few, many) or the class of an expanded clone, and some rows leave it out.

TRBV28,TRBJ1-1,.,TRBD1,CASSHRGLDLTEAFF,TGTGCCAGCAGTCACAGGGGGCTGGACCTCACTGAAGCTTTCTTT
TRBV6-6,TRBJ1-6,.,.,CASSYSTVYNSPLHF,TGTGCCAGCAGTTACTCGACAGTTTATAATTCACCCCTCCACTTT
TRBV7-2,TRBJ2-1,.,.,CASSLKVLASDEQFF,TGTGCCAGCAGCTTAAAGGTGCTAGCTTCCGATGAGCAGTTCTTC
TRBV15,TRBJ1-2,.,.,CATRADYGYTF,TGTGCCACCCGTGCGGATTATGGCTACACCTTC
TRBV7-2,TRBJ2-5,.,.,CASSPGTLETQYF,TGTGCCAGCAGCCCCGGGACTTTGGAGACCCAGTACTTC
TRBV6-2/TRBV6-3,TRBJ2-7,.,TRBD1,CASSPPLTGMGSYEQYF,TGTGCCAGCAGTCCACCCTTGACAGGGATGGGCTCCTACGAGCAGTACTTC
TRBV7-6,TRBJ1-2,.,TRBD1,CASSLVGTGNVLLANYGYTF,TGTGCCAGCAGCTTAGTTGGGACAGGCAATGTTCTCTTAGCTAACTATGGCTACACCTTC
TRBV9,TRBJ2-5,.,.,CASSEDTEYQETQYF,TGTGCCAGCAGCGAGGACACCGAGTACCAAGAGACCCAGTACTTC
TRBV12-5,TRBJ2-1,.,.,CASGLDNSYNEQFF,TGTGCTAGTGGTCTGGACAACTCCTACAATGAGCAGTTCTTC
TRBV7-8,TRBJ2-1,.,TRBD2,CASTDSGGLYNEQFF,TGTGCCAGCACCGACAGCGGGGGCCTTTACAATGAGCAGTTCTTC
TRBV7-3,TRBJ2-3,.,.,CASSLTAGTGTDTQYF,TGTGCCAGCAGCTTAACGGCGGGGACCGGCACAGATACGCAGTATTTT
TRBV7-2,TRBJ1-5,.,.,CASSLTGWSNQPQHF,TGTGCCAGCAGCTTAACAGGGTGGAGCAATCAGCCCCAGCATTTT
TRBV6-5,TRBJ2-7,.,.,CASRGRGPPGYEQYF,TGTGCCAGCAGGGGGCGGGGGCCTCCCGGGTACGAGCAGTACTTC
TRBV5-1,TRBJ2-7,.,.,CASSLGSGAASYEQYF,TGCGCCAGCAGCTTGGGTAGCGGTGCCGCGTCCTACGAGCAGTACTTC
TRBV4-2,TRBJ1-5,once,.,CASSQVIRGIVSNQPQHF,TGTGCCAGCAGCCAAGTGATTAGGGGTATCGTAAGCAATCAGCCCCAGCATTTT
TRBV24-1,TRBJ1-5,.,TRBD1,CATSGTGGNQPQHF,TGTGCCACCAGTGGGACAGGGGGAAATCAGCCCCAGCATTTT
TRBV13,TRBJ2-7,.,.,CASSSTGFSYEQYF,TGTGCCAGCAGCTCCACGGGATTCTCCTACGAGCAGTACTTC
TRBV12-3/TRBV12-4,TRBJ2-5,.,TRBD1,CASSRDRAETQYF,TGTGCCAGCAGCCGCGACAGGGCCGAGACCCAGTACTTC
TRBV10-3,TRBJ1-1,.,TRBD1,CAIGDRPNTEAFF,TGTGCCATCGGGGACAGACCGAACACTGAAGCTTTCTTT
TRBV10-3,TRBJ2-1,.,.,CAISVSDSLYNEQFF,TGTGCCATCAGTGTGTCGGACAGCTTATACAATGAGCAGTTCTTC
TRBV27,TRBJ1-5,.,TRBD1,CASSSTTGGNQPQHF,TGTGCCAGCAGTTCGACGACAGGGGGAAATCAGCCCCAGCATTTT
TRBV5-1,TRBJ1-3,.,.,CASSLAPGEGNTIYF,TGCGCCAGCAGCTTGGCTCCCGGGGAAGGAAACACCATATATTTT
TRBV6-1,TRBJ1-1,.,.,CASSESYNYWRVNTEAFF,TGTGCCAGCAGTGAATCTTATAATTATTGGAGGGTGAACACTGAAGCTTTCTTT
TRBV30,TRBJ1-2,.,.,CAWNPGAIYGYTF,TGTGCCTGGAACCCAGGGGCGATCTATGGCTACACCTTC
TRBV5-4,TRBJ2-3,.,TRBD2,CASSSPTSGGFLGDTQYF,TGTGCCAGCAGCTCGCCGACTAGCGGGGGGTTTTTGGGAGATACGCAGTATTTT
TRBV7-8,TRBJ2-5,.,.,CASSFLPKQETQYF,TGTGCCAGCAGCTTTCTACCGAAACAAGAGACCCAGTACTTC
TRBV7-8,TRBJ1-3,.,.,CASSTRSAGPGNTIYF,TGTGCCAGCAGCACGCGGTCGGCAGGGCCAGGAAACACCATATATTTT
TRBV7-2,TRBJ2-7,.,TRBD2,CASSDTSGRYKQYF,TGTGCCAGCAGCGATACTAGCGGGAGGTACAAGCAGTACTTC
TRBV2,TRBJ1-2,.,.,CASIQTNYGYTF,TGTGCCAGCATCCAGACTAACTATGGCTACACCTTC